The text below deals with one T cell receptor beta chain. The CDR3 totals 16 residues. From germline, CDR1 is SGHVS and CDR2 FNYEAQ. V was cut by 5 bases and J by 3 bases, with 19 bases left in between. This record comes from a study of CDR3 diversity in severe acne. TCRdb itself ran the PCR reads through MiXCR, one entry per CDR3 protein. Seen here are approximately 90,000 distinct CDR3 sequences, about 49% observed once, and the top ten hold under 14%. Sequencing was carried out using blood. The genes are TRBV7-6 and TRBJ2-5; D may be TRBD2 (6 bases). This TCR was sampled from a male donor with severe acne vulgaris. CDR3 bases: TGTGCCAGCAGCCCCCCCCGGGGGAAGGCGGAAGAGACCCAGTACTTC. Protein: CASSPPRGKAEETQYF.